A selection of T cell receptor beta chains follows, all from one sample in a study of cytomegalovirus exposure and HLA in healthy donors. Clones were sequenced by immunoSEQ multiplex PCR, and TCRdb holds only the in-frame ones, with some missing. The sample has 100,000 to 150,000 clones, around nine tenths seen once. Source material: PBMCs. These receptors were obtained from a man aged 25 to 45 in good health and CMV-seronegative. Each CDR3 is given with its conserved first and last residue. D genes are given only for firm matches. Clone size is stated in some rows and not others, as once, few, many or a class when expanded.

d_gene	abundance	v_gene	j_gene	CDR3nt	CDR3aa
NA	NA	TRBV27	TRBJ1-1	TGTGCCAGCAGTTTATCGGGGGCTGGAAACACTGAAGCTTTCTTT	CASSLSGAGNTEAFF
NA	NA	TRBV6-1	TRBJ2-3	TGTGCCAGCAGTGAAGCGGCGGGCCTCACAGATACGCAGTATTTT	CASSEAAGLTDTQYF
NA	NA	TRBV6-5	TRBJ1-2	TGTGCCAGCAGTTACTCGGGGGGATCGAACTATGGCTACACCTTC	CASSYSGGSNYGYTF
NA	NA	TRBV5-1	TRBJ2-5	TGCGCCAGCAGCTTGCTCGGGGGACTCCAAGAGACCCAGTACTTC	CASSLLGGLQETQYF
NA	NA	TRBV19	TRBJ1-5	TGTGCCAGTAGTATTACAGGGTTGAGGGTTCAGCCCCAGCATTTT	CASSITGLRVQPQHF
TRBD1	NA	TRBV5-1	TRBJ1-5	TGCGCCAGCAGCTTGGATCTACTTGGGCAGGGGGTATACAATCAGCCCCAGCATTTT	CASSLDLLGQGVYNQPQHF
NA	NA	TRBV2	TRBJ1-1	TGTGCCAGCAGTGAAGCCTGGGAGTGGAAGAACACTGAAGCTTTCTTT	CASSEAWEWKNTEAFF
TRBD1	NA	TRBV6-6	TRBJ1-5	TGTGCCAGCAGTCAGGGGGTCGGCGGTCAGCCCCAGCATTTT	CASSQGVGGQPQHF
TRBD1	NA	TRBV5-1	TRBJ2-5	TGCGCCAGCAGCGGCAGGGGGCAGGGGGAGACCCAGTACTTC	CASSGRGQGETQYF
NA	NA	TRBV9	TRBJ1-5	TGTGCCAGCAGCTTGAACACATATCAGCCCCAGCATTTT	CASSLNTYQPQHF
NA	few	TRBV18	TRBJ2-2	TGTGCCAGCTCCCCTACAGGGAACACCGGGGAGCTGTTTTTT	CASSPTGNTGELFF
TRBD1	NA	TRBV18	TRBJ1-4	TGTGCCAGCTCACCACGGACAGGGGGCGGAAGGGAACTGTTTTTT	CASSPRTGGGRELFF
NA	NA	TRBV5-1	TRBJ2-5	TGCGCCAGCAGCTTGGATACAGTACAAGAGACCCAGTACTTC	CASSLDTVQETQYF
NA	once	TRBV9	TRBJ2-3	TGTGCCAGCAGCGCGGGACACAGACTCCACACAGATACGCAGTATTTT	CASSAGHRLHTDTQYF
NA	once	TRBV11-2	TRBJ1-5	TGTGCCAGCAGCTTAAGCAGGGGAAGTCAGCCCCAGCATTTT	CASSLSRGSQPQHF
TRBD2	NA	TRBV7-8	TRBJ2-1	TGTGCCAGCAGCTACTCCCGGGGGGGCCCATACAATGAGCAGTTCTTC	CASSYSRGGPYNEQFF
TRBD2	NA	TRBV27	TRBJ2-3	TGTGCCAGCAGTTTTTTGGCTAGCGGGGGGAGAGATACGCAGTATTTT	CASSFLASGGRDTQYF
NA	NA	TRBV5-1	TRBJ1-6	TGCGCCAGCAGTTGGGGGAGGGATTCATATAATTCACCCCTCCACTTT	CASSWGRDSYNSPLHF
TRBD2	NA	TRBV6-5	TRBJ2-7	TGTGCCAGCAGTTACGATCGGGGGGGATACGAGCAGTACTTC	CASSYDRGGYEQYF
TRBD1	NA	TRBV7-9	TRBJ2-6	TGTGCCAGCAGCCCCCGCACAGGGGAAAGTGGGGCCAACGTCCTGACTTTC	CASSPRTGESGANVLTF
TRBD1	NA	TRBV27	TRBJ2-7	TGTGCCAGCAGTACCAGACAGGGGGCGCGGGAGCAGTACTTC	CASSTRQGAREQYF
TRBD2	NA	TRBV2	TRBJ2-3	TGTGCCAGCAGTGAGGGTAGCGGGGGGTTTTATACGCAGTATTTT	CASSEGSGGFYTQYF
NA	once	TRBV27	TRBJ2-7	TGTGCCAGCAGCCCAGCCATGGTGGTTTACGGGGACGAGCAGTACTTC	CASSPAMVVYGDEQYF
TRBD1	NA	TRBV15	TRBJ1-2	TGTGCCACCAGCAGTATGGGACAGTTCTATGGCTACACCTTC	CATSSMGQFYGYTF
TRBD1	NA	TRBV6-5	TRBJ2-4	TGTGCCAGCAGACAGGGGGCCAAAAACATTCAGTACTTC	CASRQGAKNIQYF
NA	NA	TRBV6-5	TRBJ1-5	TGTGCCAGCAGTCGACATCCGCGGGAAGCCCAGCATTTT	CASSRHPREAQHF
NA	NA	TRBV2	TRBJ2-1	TGTGCCAGCAGTGACGGGAGCTCCTACAATGAGCAGTTCTTC	CASSDGSSYNEQFF
TRBD1	few	TRBV6-5	TRBJ1-5	TGTGCCAGCAGTAGGGACAGGGATCAGCCCCAGCATTTT	CASSRDRDQPQHF